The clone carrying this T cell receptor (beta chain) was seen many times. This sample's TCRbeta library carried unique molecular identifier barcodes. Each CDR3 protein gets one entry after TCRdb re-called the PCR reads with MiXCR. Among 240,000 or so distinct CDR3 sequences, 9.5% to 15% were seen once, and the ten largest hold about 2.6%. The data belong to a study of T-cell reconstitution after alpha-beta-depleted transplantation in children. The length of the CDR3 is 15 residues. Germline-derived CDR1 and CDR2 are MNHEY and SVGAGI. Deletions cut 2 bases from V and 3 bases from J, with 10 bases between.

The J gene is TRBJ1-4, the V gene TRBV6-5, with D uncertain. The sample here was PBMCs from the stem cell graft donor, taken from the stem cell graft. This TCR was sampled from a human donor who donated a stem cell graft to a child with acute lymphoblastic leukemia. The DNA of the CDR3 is TGTGCCAGCAGTTACGGCGGGGTTCCTAATGAAAAACTGTTTTTT. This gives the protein CASSYGGVPNEKLFF.